Listed below are T cell receptor beta chains from one sample, sequenced in a study of technical replicates of blood from a few donors. Sequencing used immunoSEQ multiplex PCR; TCRdb keeps in-frame clones, though not all of them. The sample records tens of thousands of clones, roughly 94% being singletons. Sequencing used T cells isolated from PBMCs. These receptors were collected from a human donor in good health. Both conserved end residues are trimmed from each CDR3. Each record gives: V gene, clone size, J gene, CDR3 protein. Clone size is shown for a subset of rows, as once, few, many or a class of expanded clone.

TRBV6-1	-	TRBJ2-1	ASSEWRTGESEQF
TRBV14	-	TRBJ1-1	ASSQDFVHLGDTEAF
TRBV7-6	-	TRBJ1-1	ASSLVRYGQGAIEAF
TRBV7-8	once	TRBJ2-5	ASSLAAGRGETQY
TRBV5-1	-	TRBJ2-7	ASSLRDLTGEQY
TRBV5-5	-	TRBJ1-3	ASGDYRGFSGNTIY
TRBV30	-	TRBJ2-1	AWNLLIHEQF
TRBV7-9	-	TRBJ2-7	ASSLVAIGQGFEQY
TRBV5-1	-	TRBJ1-5	ASSLGPETGGNQPQH
TRBV7-9	-	TRBJ1-5	ASSEGWGVNQPQH
TRBV4-1	-	TRBJ1-1	ASSPGRQGRGDTEAF
TRBV27	-	TRBJ1-4	ARDEQGLWEKLF
TRBV11-1	-	TRBJ1-2	ASSSGTGLYGYT
TRBV19	-	TRBJ2-1	ASSIRRDSYNEQF
TRBV29-1	-	TRBJ1-2	SVERQDYGYT
TRBV5-6	-	TRBJ1-4	ASSPSGTGLNEKLF
TRBV5-6	-	TRBJ2-1	ASSLGGLGTKQF
TRBV19	-	TRBJ1-4	ASSVTATNEKLF
TRBV6-5	-	TRBJ2-5	ASSYGRGRETQY
TRBV30	-	TRBJ1-3	AWHRVGTIY
TRBV7-9	-	TRBJ2-1	ASSPQTGVVI
TRBV19	-	TRBJ2-3	ASSIYGGSADTQY
TRBV10-2	-	TRBJ2-5	ASSRQVRETQY
TRBV27	-	TRBJ2-5	ASSTESRGSLVETQY
TRBV30	-	TRBJ2-5	AWSVRETQY
TRBV7-6	-	TRBJ1-4	ASSLGRGEKLF
TRBV28	-	TRBJ2-7	ASSLDGPGGAGDEQY